The present TCR beta chain was sequenced within a study of T cells in Graves' hyperthyroidism and ophthalmopathy. This clonotype has only a few counts. The antigen is unknown. Researchers amplified the TCR beta CDR3 regions from RNA transcripts. A set of HTBI primers served as the primers for a first-round RT-PCR of the TCR CDR3. TCRdb processed the multiplex PCR reads anew with MiXCR; each CDR3 protein has one entry. The sample yields about 96,000 distinct CDR3 sequences, under 65% seen once. Overall study findings and caveats: The model foresaw ophthalmopathy a median 6.5 months prior to onset. Also found in blood were most expanded thyroid clonotypes above 0.001.

Newly diagnosed hyperthyroidism patients aged 18 to 65 years had disease lasting under 2 months. Criteria for exclusion of patients were uncontrolled infection, other autoimmune disease, pregnancy or lactation. The CDR3 is made up of 10 amino acids. The V end was cut by 10 bases, the J end by 3 bases, with 6 bases between. Per the germline V gene, CDR1 is MGHDK and CDR2 is SYGVNS. The TCR comes from a woman in her 40s with Graves' hyperthyroidism. This chain links TRBV25-1 with TRBJ2-5; D is unresolved. Sequenced sample: blood. The CDR3: CAIVEETQYF. The DNA for the CDR3 is TGTGCCATTGTGGAAGAGACCCAGTACTTC.